This T cell receptor (beta chain) came from a study of T cell responses to AZD1222 COVID-19 vaccine. Overall study results and limits: Of the AZD1222 recipients, only 5 to 7 were seropositive at baseline. Repertoire samples came only from after the peak T cell response. The donor cohort was predominantly white British with a female majority, and clonal diversity may have been underestimated. The study found vaccine-associated CD4 TCRs spanning spike, dominant at 160-218 and 743-854.

On this clone: Its cognate antigen is unknown.

V dropped 2 bases and J dropped 5 bases, with 12 bases sitting between them. This CDR3 spans 15 amino acids. Germline CDR1 is MGHRA and CDR2 is YSYEKL. This table comes from immunoSEQ multiplex PCR, and its TCRdb copy is limited to in-frame clones, with some not included. The table shows approximately 110,000 clones, with around 86% occurring only once. The J gene is TRBJ2-2, the V gene TRBV4-1, with D possibly matching TRBD1 (6 bases). The sequences come from peripheral blood, collected on day 0 of AZD1222 vaccination. The TCR was taken from an adult in good health. The CDR3, as DNA: TGCGCCAGCAGCCAAACAGGGTTGTATACCGGGGAGCTGTTTTTT. This translates into CASSQTGLYTGELFF.